This T cell receptor beta chain was recorded in a study of T cells in tuberculosis. Study overall: IGRA-negative adolescents, IGRA-positive adolescents with latent tuberculosis and adults with active tuberculosis formed this South African cohort. Study-level results: Samples were chosen by availability of cryopreserved specimens. Smaller distances to GMM-specific TCRs suggested their expansion in active tuberculosis.

This table comes from immunoSEQ multiplex PCR, and its TCRdb copy is limited to in-frame clones, with some not included. The sample shows tens of thousands of clones, roughly 96% of them seen only once. Comment on this clone: Its antigen remains unidentified.

The junction had 11 bases not matched to a gene; V was cut back by 5 bases and J by 7 bases. The length of the CDR3 is 15 residues. CDR1 is SNHLY and CDR2 is FYNNEI in the germline V gene. The receptor comes from a donor aged 10 to 29 with latent tuberculosis or without tuberculosis infection. The rearrangement joins TRBV2 to TRBJ1-2; 9 bases match TRBD1. Sequencing was carried out using PBMCs. The CDR3 DNA reads as TGTGCCAGCAGTCCCCACAGGGGGCGCCCAGCTGGCTACACCTTC. It is translated as CASSPHRGRPAGYTF. The full variable domain, rest sourced from reference TRBV2 and TRBJ1-2, is EPEVTQTPSHQVTQMGQEVILRCVPISNHLYFYWYRQILGQKVEFLVSFYNNEISEKSEIFDDQFSVERPDGSNFTLKIRSTKLEDSAMYFCASSPHRGRPAGYTFGSGTRLTVV.